This T cell receptor (beta chain) derives from a study of OX40 agonist ivuxolimab in advanced cancers. Sequenced by immunoSEQ multiplex PCR; TCRdb stores in-frame clones only, minus some. This table holds tens of thousands of clones, 80% to 90% found once. The material sequenced was CD4+ or CD8+ T cells sorted from blood, taken in a trial of the OX40 agonist ivuxolimab. The TCR comes from an adult with an advanced solid tumor such as melanoma, head and neck, liver or kidney cancer.

As DNA, the CDR3 is TGTGCCAGCAGTCAGCCGGGACAGGGGGCTTACATTCAGTACTTC. Residues: CASSQPGQGAYIQYF. The V and J genes are TRBV28 and TRBJ2-4, with 12 bases fitting TRBD1. The CDR3 is 15 amino acids. The V segment lost 5 bases and the J segment 8 bases; nucleotides outside the gene matches: 7. Germline V gives CDR1 MDHEN, CDR2 SYDVKM.